This T cell receptor beta chain was identified during a study of T cell responses to AZD1222 COVID-19 vaccine. Broader study findings: Targets within unmutated variant regions were reportedly found for nearly half of spike-specific TCRs. Sampling that yielded the repertoires occurred only after the peak T cell response. Spike was spanned by vaccine-associated CD4 TCRs, with dominance at 160-218 and 743-854. Only 6 or 7 AZD1222 recipients tested seropositive at baseline.

Sequenced by immunoSEQ multiplex PCR; TCRdb stores in-frame clones only, minus some. The data contain over 110,000 clones, 85% to 90% of them seen just once; the ten biggest clones take up 1.5% to 2%. Concerning this clone itself: Its antigen remains unknown.

The V end was cut by 0 bases, the J end by 6 bases, with 4 bases between. Germline loops: CDR1 SGHDT, CDR2 YYEEEE. The CDR3 consists of 12 residues. The sequencing here drew on peripheral blood, taken 28 days after the second AZD1222 dose. The TCR was taken from an adult who received the AZD1222 COVID-19 vaccine. V is TRBV5-6 and J is TRBJ2-1; D is ambiguous. For the CDR3, the DNA is TGTGCCAGCAGCTTGGGAAGCAATGAGCAGTTCTTC. Protein sequence: CASSLGSNEQFF.